These 32 T cell receptor beta chains share one sample of origin, sequenced in a study of identical twins. TCRdb independently ran MiXCR on the 5' RACE reads; one entry per CDR3 protein. Of around 250,000 distinct CDR3 sequences listed, 6.5% to 9.5% are singletons. This sample also belongs to another study, concerning yellow fever vaccine responses in identical twins.

The source material was CD8+ T cells sorted from blood. These receptors were obtained from a woman under 30 in good health.

This clonotype was recorded a few times. The rearrangement joins TRBV3-1 to TRBJ2-1, with 9 bases identical to TRBD2. This CDR3 is built from 15 residues. With V trimmed by 2 bases and J by 9 bases, 8 bases remained unmatched. Germline V CDR1 and CDR2: LGHDT, YNNKEL (reference sequence). The CDR3 DNA follows: TGTGCCAGCAGCCAACACTCGACTAGCGGTAGTGAGCAGTTCTTC. Translated: CASSQHSTSGSEQFF.

This clonotype occurred a few times. The DNA for the CDR3 is TGTGCCAGCAGTTTTTATGGTGATACTGAAGCTTTCTTT. As protein: CASSFYGDTEAFF. V and J are TRBV27 and TRBJ1-1; unclear D gene. V lost 3 bases, J lost 5 bases, and 10 bases lay in between. In germline, CDR1 is MNHEY, CDR2 SMNVEV (reference sequence). The CDR3 sequence is 13 residues long.

This clonotype came up a few times. V and J are TRBV5-1 and TRBJ2-5; 9 nucleotides line up with TRBD2. Germline trimming cut 2 bases from V and 2 bases from J; bases unmatched to any gene: 7. Germline V gives CDR1 SGHRS, CDR2 YFSETQ. The length of the CDR3 is 16 residues. CDR3 residues: CASSLALAGRQETQYF. Here the CDR3 DNA reads TGCGCCAGCAGCTTAGCGCTAGCGGGGCGGCAAGAGACCCAGTACTTC.

The chain employs TRBV19 and TRBJ2-2; no clear D gene. There are 15 residues in the CDR3. The V and J ends lost 5 bases and 0 bases respectively, with 10 bases between them. Per germline, CDR1 LNHDA and CDR2 SQIVND (reference sequence). The CDR3 coding sequence is TGTGCCAGTAGTTTGTGGATTCCGAACACCGGGGAGCTGTTTTTT. Its protein product is CASSLWIPNTGELFF.

This sequence joins TRBV27 and TRBJ2-7; TRBD2 agrees at 7 bases. The CDR3 is 15 amino acids. Trimming at V came to 1 base and at J to 3 bases, leaving 6 bases not matched to a gene. Germline CDR1 reads MNHEY; CDR2 reads SMNVEV (reference sequence). CDR3 in amino acids: CASSLFGGGFYEQYF. In DNA form, the CDR3 reads TGTGCCAGCAGTTTATTTGGCGGGGGATTCTACGAGCAGTACTTC.

The chain recombines TRBV15 with TRBJ2-2, with D maybe TRBD2 (6 bases). Germline V gene sequence: CDR1 LNHNV, CDR2 YYDKDF (reference sequence). V shed 8 bases and J shed 5 bases, with 12 bases lying between them. CDR3 length: 13 residues. The CDR3 is CATGGVGTGELFF. In DNA form, the CDR3 reads TGTGCCACCGGAGGGGTCGGGACCGGGGAGCTGTTTTTT.

This clonotype has only one observation. The chain combines TRBV7-9 with TRBJ2-7; D unclear. Germline lookup yields CDR1 SEHNR and CDR2 FQNEAQ (reference sequence). The CDR3 sequence is 13 residues long. With 5 bases removed from V and 2 bases from J, the gap between germline ends came to 10 bases. CDR3 region: CASSAALPYEQYF. The CDR3 coding sequence is TGTGCCAGCAGCGCGGCCCTTCCCTACGAGCAGTACTTC.

Ten or more counts support this clonotype. This chain's CDR3 is CASTGGASYEQYF. The CDR3 nucleotides are TGTGCCAGTACGGGCGGGGCCTCCTACGAGCAGTACTTC. The chain combines TRBV12-3 or TRBV12-4 with TRBJ2-7, with D perhaps matching TRBD2 (6 bases). Trimming took 9 bases from V and 0 from J, leaving 12 bases between them. The CDR3 runs to 13 residues.

This clonotype has a handful of counts. This chain uses TRBV11-2 with TRBJ2-7; D might be TRBD1 or TRBD2, each matching 6 bases. V lost 5 bases and J lost 4, with 27 bases in between. Germline V gene sequence: CDR1 SGHAT, CDR2 FQNNGV. This CDR3 has 18 residues. CDR3: CASSQPGAPLREEYEQYF. CDR3 coding DNA: TGTGCCAGCAGCCAACCGGGGGCTCCCCTAAGGGAGGAATACGAGCAGTACTTC.

In this sample, this clonotype turned up many times. This chain uses TRBV6-5 with TRBJ2-3; D may correspond to TRBD1 or TRBD2 (5 bases each). Germline CDR1 and CDR2: MNHEY and SVGAGI. Deletions cut 0 bases from V and 4 bases from J, with 14 bases between. This CDR3 contains 16 residues. This chain's CDR3 is CASSYSQGDSADTQYF. CDR3 nucleotides: TGTGCCAGCAGTTACTCGCAGGGAGATAGCGCAGATACGCAGTATTTT.

This clonotype was detected only a few times. This rearrangement joins TRBV6-5 to TRBJ2-3; 9 bases fit TRBD2. The CDR3 sequence is 15 residues long. V was clipped by 3 bases and J by 4 bases; unmatched bases: 5. Germline V CDR1 and CDR2: MNHEY, SVGAGI. CDR3 DNA sequence: TGTGCCAGCAGTTATGGGACTAGCTATGCAGATACGCAGTATTTT. As protein: CASSYGTSYADTQYF.

This clonotype was picked up a small number of times. The gene calls are TRBV27 and TRBJ2-7; the D call may be TRBD1 or TRBD2 (6 bases each). The CDR3 has 19 amino acids. Trimming took 0 bases from V and 2 from J, leaving 23 bases between them. CDR1 is MNHEY, CDR2 SMNVEV, per germline (reference sequence). The CDR3 sequence: CASSLSLDWVRGVTYEQYF. CDR3 nucleotide sequence: TGTGCCAGCAGTTTATCTCTGGATTGGGTTAGGGGGGTAACCTACGAGCAGTACTTC.

The CDR3 DNA reads as TGCAGTGCTAGAGATGGGGCTAGCGCGCGGTACAATGAGCAGTTCTTC. Protein: CSARDGASARYNEQFF. The genes are TRBV20-1 and TRBJ2-1; a possible D gene is TRBD2 (6 bases). The CDR3 runs 16 residues. Germline V gene sequence: CDR1 DFQATT, CDR2 SNEGSKA (reference sequence). V shed 0 bases and J shed 4 bases, with 16 bases lying between them.

The CDR3 region has the DNA TGTGCCAGCAGCTCTAGCCGACAGCCATACAATGAGCAGTTCTTC. It is translated as CASSSSRQPYNEQFF. This chain links TRBV7-9 with TRBJ2-1, with D perhaps given as TRBD1 or TRBD2 (5 bases each). The length of the CDR3 is 15 residues. From germline, CDR1 is SEHNR and CDR2 FQNEAQ (reference sequence). Trimming cost V 4 bases and J 4 bases, with 14 bases left between them.

This clonotype was seen at least ten times. V is TRBV28 and J is TRBJ2-1, with 11 bases aligning to TRBD2. The CDR3 spans 17 residues. Germline loops: CDR1 MDHEN, CDR2 SYDVKM. J gave up 0 bases and V 6 bases, and 7 bases lay outside the gene matches. CDR3 amino acids: CASRLAGALSSYNEQFF. CDR3 sequence (DNA): TGTGCCAGCAGACTAGCGGGGGCCCTGAGCTCCTACAATGAGCAGTTCTTC.

At least ten counts were recorded for this clonotype. The chain combines TRBV5-1 with TRBJ2-2; 11 nucleotides match TRBD2. The ends lost 1 base at V and 2 bases at J; junction bases unmatched: 4. Per the germline V gene, CDR1 is SGHRS and CDR2 is YFSETQ. There are 17 residues in the CDR3. The CDR3 here is CASSLPLAGGNTGELFF. The CDR3 nucleotides read TGCGCCAGCAGCTTGCCCCTAGCGGGGGGTAACACCGGGGAGCTGTTTTTT.

This clonotype was observed a handful of times. V and J are TRBV4-3 and TRBJ2-1; TRBD2 might be the D (5 bases). Germline CDR1 is LGHNA and CDR2 is YSLEER. CDR3 length equals 15 residues. V was cut by 0 bases and J by 4 bases, with 10 bases left in between. CDR3 coding DNA: TGCGCCAGCAGCCAAGATCGTACTAGATACAATGAGCAGTTCTTC. Protein: CASSQDRTRYNEQFF.

This clonotype was seen ten or more times. This sequence joins TRBV6-2 or TRBV6-3 and TRBJ2-5; 7 nucleotides align to TRBD2. V trimming: 5 bases; J trimming: 3 bases; junction bases outside the gene matches: 9. Germline lookup yields CDR1 MNHEY and CDR2 SVGEGT. This CDR3 region has 15 residues. In DNA form, the CDR3 reads TGTGCCAGCAGTACCGAACGGACTAGGGAAGAGACCCAGTACTTC. Its protein product is CASSTERTREETQYF.

This clonotype was observed a few times. This chain uses TRBV23-1 with TRBJ2-5; possible D gene TRBD1, 6 bases. TRBV23-1 is identified as an open reading frame with a role that is uncertain. Between the trimmed V and J ends, which lost 3 bases and 2 bases, there was a span of 10 bases. This CDR3 is 14 amino acids long. This CDR3 is CASSHTQGQETQYF. CDR3 nucleotides: TGCGCCAGCAGTCATACACAGGGACAAGAGACCCAGTACTTC.

The V call is TRBV6-1, the J call TRBJ1-2; D remains unclear. The CDR3 is made up of 12 amino acids. The germline V gene encodes CDR1 MNHNS and CDR2 SASEGT. Deletions cut 3 bases from V and 4 bases from J, with 6 bases between. In nucleotides, the CDR3 is TGTGCCAGCAGTGATCCAATCTATGGCTACACCTTC. It specifies CASSDPIYGYTF.

The chain carries TRBV20-1 and TRBJ2-7, with D unresolved. This CDR3 region has 15 residues. Trimming left V 5 bases short and J 2 bases short, with 19 bases between. Germline assignment: CDR1 DFQATT and CDR2 SNEGSKA (reference sequence). The CDR3 region has the DNA TGCAGTGCTCTTATAGTGGCCCACCAAACCTACGAGCAGTACTTC. Translation gives CSALIVAHQTYEQYF.

This clonotype was seen ten or more times. The chain links TRBV20-1 to TRBJ2-7; 9 bases map to TRBD2. V lost 6 bases to trimming and J lost 2 bases; unmatched junction nucleotides: 11. The CDR3 has 15 residues. In germline, CDR1 is DFQATT, CDR2 SNEGSKA (reference sequence). This chain's CDR3 is CSATRSGGRTYEQYF. In DNA form, the CDR3 reads TGCAGTGCGACCCGTAGCGGGGGCCGAACCTACGAGCAGTACTTC.

The CDR3 nucleotides are TGTGCCAGCAGTTACGACGGGACAGGCACAGATACGCAGTATTTT. Residues: CASSYDGTGTDTQYF. This sequence joins TRBV6-5 and TRBJ2-3; the match to TRBD1 covers 7 bases. This CDR3 has 15 residues. CDR1 and CDR2 from the germline V gene are MNHEY and SVGAGI. Trimming took 2 bases from V and 1 from J; bases not matched to a gene: 3.

This clonotype has a count of ten or more. This sequence joins TRBV4-3 and TRBJ1-1, with D uncertain. CDR3 length: 15 amino acids. Trimming took 1 base from V and 1 from J, leaving 10 bases between them. CDR1 is LGHNA, CDR2 YSLEER, per germline. CDR3 bases: TGCGCCAGCAGCCAAGTGCCAACCGGGAACACTGAAGCTTTCTTT. This gives the protein CASSQVPTGNTEAFF.

Ten or more counts support this clonotype. This chain connects TRBV27 to TRBJ1-5; D is uncertain. CDR1 MNHEY and CDR2 SMNVEV come from the germline V gene (reference sequence). Trimming pared 1 base from V and 6 bases from J, leaving 10 bases between. CDR3 length: 14 residues. CDR3 sequence reads: CASSLWRSGQPQHF. The CDR3 bases are TGTGCCAGCAGTTTATGGAGAAGTGGTCAGCCCCAGCATTTT.

The V gene is TRBV12-3 or TRBV12-4, the J gene TRBJ1-1; D is undetermined. The CDR3 sequence is 17 residues long. V was pared by 6 bases and J by 1 base, with 21 bases between. The CDR3 sequence is CASRGSVQPQENTEAFF. CDR3 nucleotide sequence: TGTGCCAGCAGAGGAAGTGTTCAGCCTCAAGAGAACACTGAAGCTTTCTTT.

This clonotype was seen only a few times. The V gene is TRBV6-1, the J gene TRBJ2-1, with 9 bases that match TRBD2. The CDR3 spans 14 residues. Trimming cost V 5 bases and J 5 bases; bases outside gene matches: 4. Looked up from germline, CDR1 is MNHNS and CDR2 is SASEGT. As DNA, the CDR3 is TGTGCCAGCAGTAGGGCTAGCGGGGACAATGAGCAGTTCTTC. As protein: CASSRASGDNEQFF.

The gene calls are TRBV5-5 and TRBJ2-7, with D perhaps matching TRBD1 (5 bases). This CDR3 contains 13 residues. Germline loops: CDR1 SGHKS, CDR2 YYEKEE (reference sequence). The V end was cut by 1 base, the J end by 6 bases, with 11 bases between. The CDR3: CASSLRGESEQYF. DNA of the CDR3: TGTGCCAGCAGCTTGAGGGGTGAGTCCGAGCAGTACTTC.

The chain uses TRBV27 and TRBJ2-7; D might be TRBD2 (5 bases). CDR1 is MNHEY, CDR2 SMNVEV, per germline (reference sequence). The CDR3 length is 13 residues. V was clipped by 5 bases and J by 6 bases, with 14 bases between them. The CDR3 region is CASSIYSSPEQYF. The DNA for the CDR3 is TGTGCCAGCAGTATCTACTCTAGCCCCGAGCAGTACTTC.

This clonotype was observed at least ten times. The chain uses TRBV21-1 and TRBJ2-7. TRBV21-1 is shown as a pseudogene. This CDR3 has 16 amino acids. The CDR3 sequence: CASTLTRWGSSYEQYF. CDR3 nucleotides: TGTGCCAGCACCCTAACAAGGTGGGGTTCCTCCTACGAGCAGTACTTC.

There are many counts of this clonotype. V and J are TRBV12-3 or TRBV12-4 and TRBJ2-7; 12 nucleotides align to TRBD2. The CDR3 has 16 amino acids. V dropped 5 bases and J dropped 3; count of bases not matched to a gene: 8. The CDR3 sequence is CASSTSSGRAGYEQYF. The CDR3 nucleotides are TGTGCCAGCAGTACATCTAGCGGGAGGGCCGGCTACGAGCAGTACTTC.

This clonotype was recorded a few times. The rearrangement uses TRBV4-3 and TRBJ1-1; D is unclear. This CDR3 comprises 14 residues. V lost 1 base and J lost 1, with 7 bases in between. Germline V gene sequence: CDR1 LGHNA, CDR2 YSLEER. CDR3 amino acids: CASSQGWGNTEAFF. The CDR3 DNA reads as TGCGCCAGCAGCCAAGGCTGGGGGAACACTGAAGCTTTCTTT.